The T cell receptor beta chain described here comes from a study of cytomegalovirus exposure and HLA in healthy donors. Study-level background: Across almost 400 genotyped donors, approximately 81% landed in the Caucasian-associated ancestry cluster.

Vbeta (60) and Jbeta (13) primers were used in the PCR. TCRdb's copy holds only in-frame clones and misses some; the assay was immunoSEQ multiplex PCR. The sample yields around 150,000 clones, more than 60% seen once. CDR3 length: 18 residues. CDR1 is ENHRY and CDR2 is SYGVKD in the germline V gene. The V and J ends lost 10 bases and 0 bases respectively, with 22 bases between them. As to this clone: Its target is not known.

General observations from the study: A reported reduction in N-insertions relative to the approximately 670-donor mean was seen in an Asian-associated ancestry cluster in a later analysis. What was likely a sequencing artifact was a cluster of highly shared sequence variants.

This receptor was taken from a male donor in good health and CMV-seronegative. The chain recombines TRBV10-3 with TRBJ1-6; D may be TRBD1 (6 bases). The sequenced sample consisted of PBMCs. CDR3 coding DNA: TGTGCCACCCTCGACCCGGGACAAGCGAGCTCCTATAATTCACCCCTCCACTTT. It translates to CATLDPGQASSYNSPLHF.